This T cell receptor (beta chain) was identified in a study of response to subunit inactivated influenza vaccine. Study conclusions and caveats: Authors suggested seasonal influenza vaccinations each recruit few new T cells.

This clonotype was seen only a few times. The antigen is not known. In TCRdb, the RT-PCR reads were re-called with MiXCR into one record per CDR3 protein. The sample lists 160,000 or so distinct CDR3 sequences, about a tenth seen once, with around 12% in the top ten. This sequence was found in a man aged 45-65 years who received an inactivated influenza vaccine. The sequenced sample was non-naive T cells sorted from PBMCs, obtained roughly 6 weeks after vaccination.

CDR3 sequence reads: CASTSGQGRNSPLHF. DNA for the CDR3: TGTGCCAGCACCTCAGGACAGGGAAGAAATTCACCCCTCCACTTT. The chain combines TRBV7-2 with TRBJ1-6; 8 bases match TRBD1. The V gene's germline CDR1 is SGHTA and CDR2 FQGNSA. Losses at the gene ends were 7 bases for V and 7 bases for J; bases not matched to a gene: 9. The CDR3 is made up of 15 amino acids.